The 24 T cell receptor beta chains given below trace back to one sample, sequenced in a study of blood T cell repertoires in COVID-19. Generated by immunoSEQ multiplex PCR, the TCRdb table keeps only in-frame clones and is missing some. The repertoire holds over 100,000 clones, around 80% seen once, with around 9.6% in the top ten. The sequencing sample was made of peripheral blood. These receptors were collected from a man in his sixties with active or convalescent COVID-19.

This sequence joins TRBV6-4 and TRBJ2-1, with D maybe TRBD2 (6 bases). The germline V and J ends were trimmed by 6 bases and 7 bases, with 25 bases remaining between them. This CDR3 region has 17 residues. Looked up from germline, CDR1 is MRHNA and CDR2 is SNTAGT. DNA for the CDR3: TGTGCCAGCAGCCCGGAGAGGGCGGGATCGCCTCGGAATGAGCAGTTCTTC. Amino acids: CASSPERAGSPRNEQFF.

V usage is TRBV20-1 and J usage is TRBJ1-5; the D gene is possibly TRBD1 (5 bases). CDR1 is DFQATT and CDR2 is SNEGSKA in the germline V gene (reference sequence). This CDR3 has 15 amino acids. The V end lost 3 bases, the J end lost 2 bases, and 14 bases lay between the germline ends. The DNA for the CDR3 is TGCAGTGCTAGTGGGGGGGTGCGTGGCAATCAGCCCCAGCATTTT. Amino acids: CSASGGVRGNQPQHF.

The chain employs TRBV29-1 and TRBJ2-5; D remains ambiguous. The CDR3 spans 13 residues. Trimming left V 3 bases short and J 5 bases short, with 13 bases between. The V gene's germline CDR1 is SQVTM and CDR2 ANQGSEA. CDR3 amino acids: CSVDRQVMETQYF. As DNA, the CDR3 is TGCAGCGTTGATCGGCAGGTGATGGAGACCCAGTACTTC.

This chain uses TRBV3-1 (or the pseudogene TRBV3-2) with TRBJ1-1, with 9 bases that match TRBD1. This CDR3 contains 20 residues. Trimming cost V 4 bases and J 1 base; bases outside gene matches: 19. Germline CDR1 is LGHDT and CDR2 is YNNKEL (reference sequence). The DNA for the CDR3 is TGTGCCAGCAGCCTTCTATTGACAGGGGGAAAGAGAGGGTCGAACACTGAAGCTTTCTTT. Residues: CASSLLLTGGKRGSNTEAFF.

This clone has only a few counts. The chain employs TRBV10-3 and TRBJ2-5, with a possible D match to TRBD2 (5 bases). Trimming cost V 6 bases and J 1 base, with 9 bases left between them. Per the germline V gene, CDR1 is ENHRY and CDR2 is SYGVKD. This CDR3 has 13 amino acids. The CDR3 DNA sequence: TGTGCCATCAGGCGCGGGCTCCAAGAGACCCAGTACTTC. Translated: CAIRRGLQETQYF.

Comments on this clone: This CDR3 is also generated by other DNA sequences in the sample. The chain couples TRBV7-3 to TRBJ2-2; D remains ambiguous. This CDR3 comprises 12 residues. The ends were cut back, 4 bases at V and 3 bases at J, with 3 bases in the middle. Germline CDR1 SGHTA, CDR2 FQGTGA. The chain's CDR3 is CASSSYTGELFF. CDR3 DNA sequence: TGTGCCAGCAGCTCTTACACCGGGGAGCTGTTTTTT. Combining the CDR3 with reference TRBV7-3 and TRBJ2-2 gives the whole variable domain GAGVSQTPSNKVTEKGKYVELRCDPISGHTALYWYRQSLGQGPEFLIYFQGTGAADDSGLPNDRFFAVRPEGSVSTLKIQRTERGDSAVYLCASSSYTGELFFGEGSRLTVL.

V is TRBV7-2 and J is TRBJ2-6; maybe TRBD2 (5 bases). Germline V gene lookup returns CDR1 SGHTA and CDR2 FQGNSA. Deletions cut 4 bases from V and 1 base from J, with 8 bases between. This CDR3 spans 15 amino acids. CDR3 sequence: CASSSRVSGANVLTF. The CDR3 DNA reads TGTGCCAGCAGCTCGCGGGTTTCTGGGGCCAACGTCCTGACTTTC.

The chain has TRBV20-1 and TRBJ2-1; no definite D call. There are 11 residues in the CDR3. V was pared by 3 bases and J by 8 bases, with 8 bases between. CDR1 is DFQATT, CDR2 SNEGSKA, per germline (reference sequence). The CDR3 DNA sequence: TGCAGTGCTAGTATGGGCTATGAGCAGTTCTTC. Amino acid sequence: CSASMGYEQFF.

The rearrangement links TRBV3-1 (or the pseudogene TRBV3-2) to TRBJ1-2; D remains ambiguous. CDR1 is LGHDT and CDR2 is YNNKEL in the germline V gene (reference sequence). This CDR3 contains 12 residues. Between the trimmed V and J ends, which lost 1 base and 6 bases, there was a span of 6 bases. For the CDR3, the DNA is TGTGCCAGCAGCCAAGGGGCAGATGGCTACACCTTC. It encodes CASSQGADGYTF.

The genes are TRBV29-1 and TRBJ2-1, with 11 bases fitting TRBD2. CDR3 size: 17 residues. Germline V gives CDR1 SQVTM, CDR2 ANQGSEA. J gave up 6 bases and V 2 bases, and 12 bases lay outside the gene matches. The CDR3 coding sequence is TGCAGCGTTGAACTAGCGGGAGGCCGTTCTGACAGCAATGAGCAGTTCTTC. It yields the protein CSVELAGGRSDSNEQFF.

V usage is TRBV18 and J usage is TRBJ1-4, with D maybe TRBD1 (6 bases). V gave up 3 bases and J gave up 2 bases, with 7 bases separating them. CDR3 size: 14 residues. Germline V gives CDR1 KGHSH, CDR2 LQKENI. The chain's CDR3 is CASSPDRTNEKLFF. The CDR3 nucleotides read TGTGCCAGCTCACCCGACAGGACTAATGAAAAACTGTTTTTT.

This clone has only a few counts. V gene TRBV5-5 combines with J gene TRBJ1-6; the match to TRBD1 covers 9 bases. Germline lookup yields CDR1 SGHKS and CDR2 YYEKEE (reference sequence). The CDR3 is 14 residues long. V shed 4 bases and J 7 bases; nucleotides not matched to a gene: 3. The CDR3 DNA reads TGTGCCAGCAGCGCGGGACAGGGAAATTCACCCCTCCACTTT. This sequence encodes CASSAGQGNSPLHF.

V and J are TRBV5-6 and TRBJ2-7; D is possibly TRBD1 (6 bases). Germline assignment: CDR1 SGHDT and CDR2 YYEEEE. This CDR3 is 13 amino acids long. Trimming left V 0 bases short and J 3 bases short, with 7 bases between. CDR3 protein: CASSLDRDYEQYF. CDR3 coding DNA: TGTGCCAGCAGCTTGGACAGGGACTACGAGCAGTACTTC. Complete variable domain (other parts from reference TRBV5-6 and TRBJ2-7): DAGVTQSPTHLIKTRGQQVTLRCSPKSGHDTVSWYQQALGQGPQFIFQYYEEEERQRGNFPDRFSGHQFPNYSSELNVNALLLGDSALYLCASSLDRDYEQYFGPGTRLTVT.

The chain recombines TRBV11-3 with TRBJ2-7; D is perhaps TRBD2 (6 bases). Germline V lookup: CDR1 SGHNT, CDR2 YENEEA. Trimming shortened V by 1 base and J by 3 bases, and 16 bases separated the two germline ends. This CDR3 contains 16 residues. The CDR3 DNA sequence: TGTGCCAGCAGCTTAGGGGGGACTCTGAGGGGCTACGAGCAGTACTTC. Its protein is CASSLGGTLRGYEQYF.

The V call is TRBV7-2, the J call TRBJ1-1, with a tentative D call TRBD1 (6 bases). Per germline, CDR1 SGHTA and CDR2 FQGNSA. The V end lost 4 bases, the J end lost 5 bases, and 11 bases lay between the germline ends. CDR3 length: 13 amino acids. In DNA, the CDR3 is TGTGCCAGCAGCTCCCTACAGGGTACTGAAGCTTTCTTT. Translating gives CASSSLQGTEAFF.

The genes are TRBV2 and TRBJ2-7; 7 bases align to TRBD1. Unmatched junction bases numbered 2, after V lost 2 bases and J lost 1 base. The germline V gene has CDR1 SNHLY and CDR2 FYNNEI. The CDR3 is 14 residues long. CDR3 protein: CASSEQGESYEQYV. DNA of the CDR3: TGTGCCAGCAGTGAACAGGGGGAATCCTACGAGCAGTACGTC.

This chain uses TRBV27 with TRBJ2-1; 9 positions agree with TRBD1. The V gene end was trimmed by 5 bases and the J gene end by 9 bases; junction bases not matched to a gene: 8. The CDR3 has 14 amino acids. Germline loops: CDR1 MNHEY, CDR2 SMNVEV (reference sequence). The CDR3 region is CASSAGTGKGEQFF. The CDR3 bases are TGTGCCAGCAGTGCCGGGACAGGGAAGGGTGAGCAGTTCTTC.

This sequence joins TRBV6-2 or TRBV6-3 and TRBJ2-1; 7 nucleotides align to TRBD2. V dropped 2 bases and J dropped 2; count of bases not matched to a gene: 9. This CDR3 spans 17 amino acids. Germline assignment: CDR1 MNHEY and CDR2 SVGEGT. CDR3 DNA: TGTGCCAGCAGTTACCAGCCGACTAGCAGAACCTACAATGAGCAGTTCTTC. It is translated as CASSYQPTSRTYNEQFF.

V is TRBV20-1 and J is TRBJ1-1; D ambiguous. The V and J ends lost 3 bases and 7 bases respectively, with 9 bases between them. Germline lookup yields CDR1 DFQATT and CDR2 SNEGSKA (reference sequence). This CDR3 is built from 11 residues. Here the CDR3 reads CSARSLFEAFF. CDR3 DNA sequence: TGCAGTGCTAGGTCCCTTTTTGAAGCTTTCTTT.

This clone was detected once. Other DNA sequences in the same sample also yield this CDR3. This sequence joins TRBV7-9 and TRBJ2-3, with TRBD2 as a possible D gene (5 bases). Trimming removed 1 base from V and 1 base from J, with 9 bases in between. This CDR3 has 15 amino acids. Germline lookup yields CDR1 SEHNR and CDR2 FQNEAQ (reference sequence). The CDR3 here is CASSLVAGGTDTQYF. The CDR3 bases are TGTGCCAGCAGCTTAGTTGCGGGTGGCACAGATACGCAGTATTTT.

The chain recombines TRBV5-8 with TRBJ1-2; the match to TRBD1 covers 9 bases. The germline V gene encodes CDR1 SGHTS and CDR2 YDEGEE. The CDR3 covers 15 residues. The V gene end was trimmed by 1 base and the J gene end by 4 bases; junction bases not matched to a gene: 5. CDR3 in DNA: TGTGCCAGCAGCTTGCTGACAGGGGGAGCCTATGGCTACACCTTC. Amino acid sequence: CASSLLTGGAYGYTF.

The genes are TRBV2 and TRBJ2-3, with 15 bases fitting TRBD2. After removal of 8 bases from V and 0 bases from J, the junction contained 9 bases not matched to a gene. This CDR3 is built from 18 residues. CDR1 SNHLY and CDR2 FYNNEI come from the germline V gene. The CDR3 nucleotides read TGTGCCAGCGGAGGACTAGCGGGAGGGGGGCGGAGCACAGATACGCAGTATTTT. This translates into CASGGLAGGGRSTDTQYF.

The chain is built from TRBV27 and TRBJ2-7, with TRBD2 identical over 7 bases. The V and J ends lost 5 bases and 1 base, in that order; junction bases with no gene match: 5. This CDR3 is built from 14 residues. Looked up from germline, CDR1 is MNHEY and CDR2 is SMNVEV (reference sequence). CDR3 sequence reads: CASSPLARSYEQYF. CDR3 nucleotide sequence: TGTGCCAGCAGTCCACTAGCGAGGTCCTACGAGCAGTACTTC.

The chain has TRBV19 and TRBJ2-1; the match to TRBD2 covers 10 bases. CDR1 LNHDA and CDR2 SQIVND come from the germline V gene (reference sequence). The CDR3 totals 17 residues. V trimming: 4 bases; J trimming: 4 bases; junction bases outside the gene matches: 10. CDR3 in amino acids: CASSTPVGLAVYNEQFF. The CDR3 bases are TGTGCCAGTAGTACCCCGGTCGGACTAGCGGTATACAATGAGCAGTTCTTC.